The clone carrying this T cell receptor (beta chain) was seen at least ten times. The antigen remains undetermined. The CDR3 has 15 residues. Between the trimmed V and J ends, which lost 1 base and 2 bases, there was a span of 13 bases. The germline V gene encodes CDR1 SGDLS and CDR2 YYNGEE. At least 3 on the Clinical Activity Score was recorded for ophthalmopathy patients, who also had NOSPECS grade at least 4 and duration under 3 months. Fresh 10 ml peripheral blood yielded PBMCs. These data originate in a study of T cells in Graves' hyperthyroidism and ophthalmopathy. The wider study: Sampling of peripheral blood happened at initial diagnosis, prior to any treatment.

Study outcomes and limitations: Most expanded thyroid clonotypes above 0.001 also appeared in blood.

Using RNA transcripts as the source, TCR beta CDR3 regions were amplified. First-round RT-PCR of the TCR CDR3 relied on the HTBI primer set. TCRdb independently ran MiXCR on the multiplex PCR reads; one entry per CDR3 protein. The sample holds approximately 350,000 distinct CDR3 sequences, 13% to 15% seen once. The sequence derives from a woman aged 55-70 years with Graves' ophthalmopathy. The V call is TRBV9, the J call TRBJ2-7; D gene ambiguous. The sequenced material came from blood. CDR3: CASSVPWSLTYEQYF. The CDR3 DNA reads as TGTGCCAGCAGCGTACCTTGGTCTCTCACCTACGAGCAGTACTTC.